The 29 T cell receptor beta chains reported below all come from one sample, sequenced in a study of blood T cell repertoires in COVID-19. TCRdb's table, derived via immunoSEQ multiplex PCR, lists solely in-frame clones and lacks some. The sample includes about 220,000 clones, more than 65% of them seen just once. Specimen: peripheral blood. The receptors come from a woman aged 30 to 39 who had recovered from COVID-19.

The gene calls are TRBV28 and TRBJ2-7, with 7 positions matching TRBD2. Germline V gives CDR1 MDHEN, CDR2 SYDVKM. The V and J ends lost 3 bases and 4 bases, in that order; junction bases with no gene match: 18. The CDR3 length is 18 residues. The CDR3 DNA follows: TGTGCCAGCAGTTTCGAGTGGGAGGGAGGGCCGATGGGATACGAGCAGTACTTC. Protein product: CASSFEWEGGPMGYEQYF.

The rearrangement joins TRBV6-5 to TRBJ1-5; 8 bases match TRBD1. The junction had 7 bases not matched to a gene; V was cut back by 9 bases and J by 3 bases. Germline V lookup: CDR1 MNHEY, CDR2 SVGAGI. The CDR3 runs to 14 residues. The CDR3 sequence is CASIQGDLNQPQHF. The CDR3 nucleotides are TGTGCCAGTATACAGGGGGACCTCAATCAGCCCCAGCATTTT.

This clone came up many times. The chain has TRBV27 and TRBJ2-7, with a possible D match to TRBD2 (5 bases). The CDR3 covers 16 residues. Germline-derived CDR1 and CDR2 are MNHEY and SMNVEV (reference sequence). V shed 6 bases and J shed 0 bases, with 18 bases lying between them. The CDR3 nucleotides are TGTGCCAGCAGCCGCCGTCGGGGAGTAAGCTCCTACGAGCAGTACTTC. It is translated as CASSRRRGVSSYEQYF.

J is TRBJ2-7 and V is TRBV19; 9 bases line up with TRBD1. CDR3 size: 14 residues. Germline lookup yields CDR1 LNHDA and CDR2 SQIVND (reference sequence). Trimming removed 5 bases from V and 6 bases from J; junction bases left unmatched: 8. The CDR3 nucleotides read TGTGCCAGTAGTTTCCTCGGACAGGGGAGCGAGCAGTACTTC. This gives the protein CASSFLGQGSEQYF. The entire variable domain, with the rest obtained from reference TRBV19 and TRBJ2-7, is as follows: DGGITQSPKYLFRKEGQNVTLSCEQNLNHDAMYWYRQDPGQGLRLIYYSQIVNDFQKGDIAEGYSVSREKKESFPLTVTSAQKNPTAFYLCASSFLGQGSEQYFGPGTRLTVT.

This clone has only one observation. The rearrangement joins TRBV5-1 to TRBJ2-4, with TRBD2 identical over 7 bases. Trimming took 4 bases from V and 2 from J; bases not matched to a gene: 12. Germline V gives CDR1 SGHRS, CDR2 YFSETQ. CDR3 length: 17 amino acids. The CDR3 region has the DNA TGCGCCAGCAGCATTGAAGGCGGGAGAGGCCCCAAAAACATTCAGTACTTC. Its protein is CASSIEGGRGPKNIQYF.

In this sample, this clone turned up once. The chain carries TRBV4-1 and TRBJ2-1; 7 bases are shared with TRBD2. The CDR3 length is 15 residues. V shed 0 bases and J 7 bases; nucleotides not matched to a gene: 6. Per germline, CDR1 MGHRA and CDR2 YSYEKL. CDR3: CASSQDGLVGNEQFF. The CDR3 DNA is TGCGCCAGCAGCCAAGATGGACTAGTAGGGAATGAGCAGTTCTTC.

V and J are TRBV18 and TRBJ2-2; D perhaps matches TRBD2 (5 bases). Germline V gene lookup returns CDR1 KGHSH and CDR2 LQKENI. The CDR3 loop spans 17 amino acids. The V and J ends lost 3 bases and 0 bases respectively, with 14 bases between them. CDR3 loop: CASSPEDLLANTGELFF. The CDR3, as DNA: TGTGCCAGCTCACCGGAGGACTTACTCGCGAACACCGGGGAGCTGTTTTTT.

A single count supports this clone. J is TRBJ2-3 and V is TRBV5-1; TRBD1 aligns across 8 bases. Germline CDR1 is SGHRS and CDR2 is YFSETQ. The CDR3 contains 16 residues. V lost 0 bases, J lost 0 bases, and 3 bases stayed unmatched. The CDR3 protein is CASSLGQGASTDTQYF. The CDR3 bases are TGCGCCAGCAGCTTGGGCCAGGGGGCCAGCACAGATACGCAGTATTTT.

The chain employs TRBV28 and TRBJ1-6; no reliable D call. Germline loops: CDR1 MDHEN, CDR2 SYDVKM. V was cut by 2 bases and J by 3 bases, with 11 bases left in between. The CDR3 runs 16 residues. This CDR3 is CASSLEASGYNSPLHF. CDR3 bases: TGTGCCAGCAGTTTAGAGGCCAGCGGCTATAATTCACCCCTCCACTTT.

The gene calls are TRBV7-2 and TRBJ2-1; D ambiguous. With 3 bases removed from V and 0 bases from J, the gap between germline ends came to 9 bases. The germline V gene encodes CDR1 SGHTA and CDR2 FQGNSA. The CDR3 is 15 amino acids. This chain's CDR3 is CASSFRRSSYNEQFF. The CDR3, as DNA: TGTGCCAGCAGCTTCCGCCGGAGCTCCTACAATGAGCAGTTCTTC.

This clone is a singleton in its sample. The chain joins TRBV28 to TRBJ1-2; D is unresolved. The V gene lost 5 bases and the J gene lost 6 bases, with 13 bases spanning the gap. This CDR3 spans 13 amino acids. Germline assignment: CDR1 MDHEN and CDR2 SYDVKM. As DNA, the CDR3 is TGTGCCAGCAGTCCCGCAGAGGGTGATGGCTACACCTTC. Protein product: CASSPAEGDGYTF.

The sample holds one count of this clone. The genes are TRBV11-2 and TRBJ1-1, with D maybe TRBD1 (5 bases). The CDR3 contains 12 residues. Trimming took 1 base from V and 7 from J, leaving 7 bases between them. Per the germline V gene, CDR1 is SGHAT and CDR2 is FQNNGV. The CDR3 region is CASSLARVEAFF. The CDR3 nucleotides are TGTGCCAGCAGCTTAGCCAGGGTTGAAGCTTTCTTT. The entire variable domain, with the rest obtained from reference TRBV11-2 and TRBJ1-1, is as follows: EAGVAQSPRYKIIEKRQSVAFWCNPISGHATLYWYQQILGQGPKLLIQFQNNGVVDDSQLPKDRFSAERLKGVDSTLKIQPAKLEDSAVYLCASSLARVEAFFGQGTRLTVV.

The chain links TRBV7-9 to TRBJ1-1; 7 nucleotides agree with TRBD1. With 6 bases clipped from V and 7 bases from J, the junction kept 8 bases outside the gene matches. CDR1 is SEHNR, CDR2 FQNEAQ, per germline (reference sequence). CDR3 length: 13 amino acids. In nucleotides, the CDR3 is TGTGCCAGCAGTTCCGGGACAGCCGATGAAGCTTTCTTT. Protein sequence: CASSSGTADEAFF.

This clone was recorded only once. The chain has TRBV11-3 and TRBJ2-2, with D unclear. The V gene's germline CDR1 is SGHNT and CDR2 YENEEA. The V end was cut by 1 base, the J end by 6 bases, with 6 bases between. This CDR3 region has 13 residues. The DNA for the CDR3 is TGTGCCAGCAGCTTAGGACTCCCCGGGGAGCTGTTTTTT. This sequence encodes CASSLGLPGELFF.

The gene calls are TRBV13 and TRBJ2-3; 7 bases align to TRBD2. Trimming took 4 bases from V and 8 from J; bases not matched to a gene: 18. This CDR3 is 17 amino acids long. Germline values: CDR1 PRHDT, CDR2 FYEKMQ (reference sequence). CDR3 nucleotides: TGTGCCAGCAGCTATCGGCCGGTGGGCGGGGGAACGGGTACGCAGTATTTT. This translates into CASSYRPVGGGTGTQYF.

The chain recombines TRBV6-5 with TRBJ1-2; a weak D match, TRBD1 (5 bases). Germline CDR1 reads MNHEY; CDR2 reads SVGAGI. V was pared by 5 bases and J by 5 bases, with 12 bases between. The CDR3 length is 13 residues. CDR3 in DNA: TGTGCCAGCAGTAACCAGGGAGGTTATGGCTACACCTTC. Residues: CASSNQGGYGYTF.

J is TRBJ1-3 and V is TRBV4-1, with 7 positions matching TRBD1. Germline V gene data show CDR1 as MGHRA and CDR2 as YSYEKL. This CDR3 comprises 14 residues. V lost 4 bases, J lost 8 bases, and 8 bases stayed unmatched. In nucleotides, the CDR3 is TGCGCCAGCAGCCTTCTCAGGGGGACGGACACCATATATTTT. Its protein is CASSLLRGTDTIYF.

The V and J genes are TRBV3-1 (or the pseudogene TRBV3-2) and TRBJ2-3; 7 bases line up with TRBD2. The CDR3 contains 15 residues. J was trimmed by 2 bases and V by 4 bases; bases with no gene match: 6. Per the germline V gene, CDR1 is LGHDT and CDR2 is YNNKEL (reference sequence). Written as DNA, the CDR3 is TGTGCCAGCAGCCTACGGGGGGATTACACAGATACGCAGTATTTT. Its translation is CASSLRGDYTDTQYF.

This chain joins TRBV5-1 and TRBJ2-2; D is undetermined. V was trimmed by 4 bases and J by 5 bases, leaving 12 bases between them. This CDR3 is built from 14 residues. From germline, CDR1 is SGHRS and CDR2 YFSETQ. The chain's CDR3 is CASSLPTETGELFF. In DNA form, the CDR3 reads TGCGCCAGCAGCCTACCTACCGAAACCGGGGAGCTGTTTTTT.

This sequence joins TRBV4-1 and TRBJ2-1; possibly TRBD2 for D (6 bases). CDR3 length: 18 residues. The V and J ends lost 4 bases and 2 bases respectively, with 21 bases between them. Germline V gene sequence: CDR1 MGHRA, CDR2 YSYEKL. CDR3 DNA sequence: TGCGCCAGCAGCCGTCGGATCGGGGCCCCGGGAGCCTACAATGAGCAGTTCTTC. Amino acids: CASSRRIGAPGAYNEQFF.

The rearrangement joins TRBV14 to TRBJ2-7; possible D gene TRBD1, 5 bases. This CDR3 has 13 residues. V was shortened by 3 bases and J by 3 bases, with 9 bases between the two germline ends. In germline, CDR1 is SGHDN, CDR2 FVKESK. CDR3 protein: CASSHLGHYEQYF. The CDR3 DNA reads TGTGCCAGCAGCCATCTGGGGCACTACGAGCAGTACTTC.

The chain uses TRBV27 and TRBJ2-7; 8 bases line up with TRBD2. After removal of 4 bases from V and 9 bases from J, the junction contained 11 bases not matched to a gene. This CDR3 comprises 14 residues. Germline values: CDR1 MNHEY, CDR2 SMNVEV (reference sequence). The CDR3 region has the DNA TGTGCCAGCAGTTCGGGGGGGATACCGGTCGCGCAGTACTTC. Translation: CASSSGGIPVAQYF.

J is TRBJ1-6 and V is TRBV6-5; D perhaps matches TRBD1 (5 bases). Per the germline V gene, CDR1 is MNHEY and CDR2 is SVGAGI. V dropped 1 base and J dropped 7 bases, with 8 bases sitting between them. The CDR3 has 14 residues. The CDR3 bases are TGTGCCAGCAGTTACTGGAACAGGAATTCACCCCTCCACTTT. Its translation: CASSYWNRNSPLHF.

The rearrangement links TRBV5-1 to TRBJ2-2; 9 nucleotides agree with TRBD2. Trimming at V came to 4 bases and at J to 8 bases, leaving 12 bases not matched to a gene. This CDR3 spans 16 amino acids. Germline-derived CDR1 and CDR2 are SGHRS and YFSETQ. The CDR3 loop is CASSLTTREGLGELFF. The CDR3 region has the DNA TGCGCCAGCAGCCTGACGACGCGGGAGGGCCTTGGGGAGCTGTTTTTT.

There are many counts of this clone. Here the CDR3 reads CATSDSDRARNQPQHF. CDR3 sequence (DNA): TGTGCCACCAGTGATTCCGACAGGGCCCGCAATCAGCCCCAGCATTTT. This chain links TRBV24-1 with TRBJ1-5, with 7 bases lining up with TRBD1. Per germline, CDR1 KGHDR and CDR2 SFDVKD. The CDR3 runs to 16 residues. Trimming cost V 2 bases and J 2 bases; bases outside gene matches: 5.

The chain is built from TRBV9 and TRBJ2-1; TRBD2 might be the D (5 bases). This CDR3 comprises 15 residues. V was trimmed by 6 bases and J by 6 bases, leaving 19 bases between them. The germline V gene encodes CDR1 SGDLS and CDR2 YYNGEE. The CDR3 region is CASMPTVGSGNEQFF. CDR3 nucleotides: TGTGCCAGCATGCCTACTGTGGGGAGCGGCAATGAGCAGTTCTTC. The full variable domain, its missing parts supplied by reference TRBV9 and TRBJ2-1, is DSGVTQTPKHLITATGQRVTLRCSPRSGDLSVYWYQQSLDQGLQFLIQYYNGEERAKGNILERFSAQQFPDLHSELNLSSLELGDSALYFCASMPTVGSGNEQFFGPGTRLTVL.

This chain links TRBV6-5 with TRBJ2-1; 9 bases agree with TRBD2. Losses at the gene ends were 4 bases for V and 6 bases for J; bases not matched to a gene: 7. CDR1 is MNHEY and CDR2 is SVGAGI in the germline V gene. The CDR3 has 15 amino acids. CDR3 in amino acids: CASSFSTSGFNEQFF. The DNA of the CDR3 is TGTGCCAGCAGTTTCTCGACTAGCGGCTTCAATGAGCAGTTCTTC.

This clone was seen more than once but under ten times. V usage is TRBV24-1 and J usage is TRBJ1-5, with a tentative D call TRBD1 (5 bases). Trimming cost V 6 bases and J 2 bases, with 13 bases left between them. The CDR3 is 15 residues long. The V gene's germline CDR1 is KGHDR and CDR2 SFDVKD. Written as DNA, the CDR3 is TGTGCCACCAGTAATAGGGGTATCGGCAATCAGCCCCAGCATTTT. Encoded protein: CATSNRGIGNQPQHF.

The V call is TRBV10-3, the J call TRBJ1-4, with D uncertain. The V end lost 5 bases, the J end lost 0 bases, and 16 bases lay between the germline ends. This CDR3 has 17 amino acids. Germline-derived CDR1 and CDR2 are ENHRY and SYGVKD. The CDR3 loop reads CAISRQEGSATNEKLFF. The CDR3 nucleotides read TGTGCCATCAGTCGACAAGAAGGGAGTGCAACTAATGAAAAACTGTTTTTT.